This TCR beta chain was captured by sequencing in a study of blood T cell repertoires in COVID-19. Study-level information: Both acute and convalescent COVID-19 samples were obtained from the United States, Italy and Spain.

Authors' methods: Reference gene primer amplification gave estimated nucleated cell counts. Assay: immunoSEQ multiplex PCR; the TCRdb copy retains only in-frame clones and omits some. D and trimming come from the DNA, and the V and J calls and clone size come from that table. The sample holds more than 300,000 clones, around 90% seen once. The CDR3 contains 14 residues. V lost 1 base to trimming and J lost 5 bases, with 9 bases between them. Germline CDR1 SGHTA, CDR2 FQGNSA. Material: PBMCs or T cells enriched from blood (not recorded which). The clonotype comes from a woman between 18 and 29 years old who had recovered from COVID-19. The genes are TRBV7-2 and TRBJ1-5; D gene ambiguous. DNA for the CDR3: TGTGCCAGCAGCTTAGTTGTTCTAGATCAGCCCCAGCATTTT. It codes for CASSLVVLDQPQHF.